A selection of T cell receptor beta chains follows, all from one sample in a study of blood T cell repertoires in COVID-19. TCRdb's table, derived via immunoSEQ multiplex PCR, lists solely in-frame clones and lacks some. Altogether approximately 310,000 clones are present, roughly 88% being singletons, with the ten largest covering 2.2%. Input material: PBMCs or T cells enriched from blood (not recorded which). These receptors were obtained from a man aged 30 to 45 who had recovered from COVID-19. CDR3s include the opening cysteine and the closing phenylalanine or tryptophan. Fields, in order: V gene, D gene, J gene, clone size, CDR3 protein, CDR3 DNA. D genes are given only for firm matches. Clone size is not always given. Where it is, it says once, few, many or a class for expanded clones.

TRBV30	TRBD1	TRBJ1-1	-	CAWTQGGRAFF	TGTGCCTGGACCCAGGGGGGTAGAGCTTTCTTT
TRBV30	TRBD1	TRBJ2-7	once	CAWGQGSYEQYF	TGTGCCTGGGGACAGGGGTCCTACGAGCAGTACTTC
TRBV7-2	TRBD1	TRBJ1-2	-	CASSSGQGYGYTF	TGTGCCAGCAGCTCCGGACAGGGCTATGGCTACACCTTC
TRBV5-4	-	TRBJ2-5	-	CASSLSASEQETQYF	TGTGCCAGCAGCTTGAGTGCTAGCGAGCAAGAGACCCAGTACTTC
TRBV9	-	TRBJ1-1	-	CASSVRTENTEAFF	TGTGCCAGCAGCGTTCGAACAGAGAACACTGAAGCTTTCTTT
TRBV24-1	TRBD2	TRBJ2-1	-	CATSDLRLAEPTYNEQFF	TGTGCCACCAGTGATTTGAGGCTAGCGGAACCGACATACAATGAGCAGTTCTTC
TRBV19	-	TRBJ2-3	-	CASSIVVQVSTQYF	TGTGCCAGTAGTATAGTGGTTCAAGTCAGTACGCAGTATTTT
TRBV27	TRBD1	TRBJ1-4	-	CASSSLSSGTANEKLFF	TGTGCCAGCAGTTCCCTATCATCCGGGACAGCTAATGAAAAACTGTTTTTT
TRBV2	-	TRBJ2-5	-	CASSQPTVQETQYF	TGTGCCAGCAGTCAACCGACAGTGCAAGAGACCCAGTACTTC
TRBV12-3/TRBV12-4	-	TRBJ1-2	-	CASSPGGVYGYTF	TGTGCCAGCAGCCCTGGGGGGGTATATGGCTACACCTTC
TRBV5-4	-	TRBJ2-2	-	CASSPKGAGNTGELFF	TGTGCCAGCAGCCCGAAAGGAGCGGGGAACACCGGGGAGCTGTTTTTT
TRBV29-1	-	TRBJ1-1	-	CSVEHGGGYTEAFF	TGCAGCGTGGAGCACGGGGGTGGGTACACTGAAGCTTTCTTT
TRBV5-1	TRBD1	TRBJ2-7	once	CASSRSGTGGPGEQYF	TGCGCCAGCAGCCGGAGTGGAACAGGGGGGCCAGGCGAGCAGTACTTC
TRBV23-1	-	TRBJ1-6	few	CASSQFPSSYNSPLHF	TGCGCCAGCAGTCAATTCCCGAGCTCCTATAATTCACCCCTCCACTTT
TRBV14	-	TRBJ2-3	-	CATDEEFSQYF	TGTGCCACCGACGAGGAGTTCTCACAGTATTTT
TRBV10-3	-	TRBJ1-1	-	CAIRDITGSSTEAFF	TGTGCCATCAGGGATATTACAGGGAGCAGCACTGAAGCTTTCTTT
TRBV7-9	TRBD2	TRBJ2-1	-	CASSRWEAGGYNEQFF	TGTGCCAGCAGTCGGTGGGAGGCGGGGGGATACAATGAGCAGTTCTTC
TRBV24-1	TRBD1	TRBJ1-2	-	CATSDSGTGQLYGYTF	TGTGCCACCAGTGATTCCGGGACAGGGCAACTCTATGGCTACACCTTC
TRBV7-2	TRBD1	TRBJ2-2	-	CASSSQGANTGELFF	TGTGCCAGCAGCTCCCAGGGGGCGAACACCGGGGAGCTGTTTTTT
TRBV9	TRBD1	TRBJ2-3	-	CASSVGGQGADTQYF	TGTGCCAGCAGCGTAGGGGGACAGGGGGCCGATACGCAGTATTTT
TRBV5-1	TRBD1	TRBJ1-1	-	CASSFLPGQGPLNTEAFF	TGCGCCAGCAGCTTTCTTCCGGGACAGGGGCCTCTGAACACTGAAGCTTTCTTT
TRBV14	-	TRBJ2-5	-	CASGGAGAYQETQYF	TGTGCCAGCGGGGGCGCGGGGGCGTACCAAGAGACCCAGTACTTC
TRBV30	-	TRBJ2-7	-	CAWSAGTYYEQYF	TGTGCCTGGAGCGCTGGGACTTACTACGAGCAGTACTTC
TRBV27	TRBD1	TRBJ1-2	-	CASSLAGTGSNYGYTF	TGTGCCAGCAGTTTAGCGGGGACAGGATCTAACTATGGCTACACCTTC
TRBV12-3/TRBV12-4	TRBD1	TRBJ1-2	-	CASRQGQGYGYTF	TGTGCCAGCAGGCAAGGACAGGGGTATGGCTACACCTTC
TRBV30	-	TRBJ1-2	-	CASRQNYGYTF	TGTGCCTCGAGACAGAACTATGGCTACACCTTC
TRBV6-4	TRBD1	TRBJ2-2	-	CASSPGGAPTGELFF	TGTGCCAGCAGTCCAGGGGGCGCCCCTACCGGGGAGCTGTTTTTT
TRBV7-2	TRBD1	TRBJ1-5	-	CASSLKGARGQPQHF	TGTGCCAGCAGCTTGAAGGGGGCGCGAGGTCAGCCCCAGCATTTT
TRBV27	-	TRBJ1-6	-	CASRVDSQGSPLHF	TGTGCCAGCAGAGTCGACAGCCAAGGTTCACCCCTCCACTTT
TRBV11-2	-	TRBJ1-1	-	CASSLDSLLGAFF	TGTGCCAGCAGCTTAGACTCCCTCCTCGGAGCTTTCTTT
TRBV11-2	-	TRBJ1-5	-	CASSLDPGVNQPQHF	TGTGCCAGCAGCTTAGACCCAGGGGTCAATCAGCCCCAGCATTTT
TRBV2	TRBD1	TRBJ1-1	-	CASSGTGVTEAFF	TGTGCCAGCAGCGGGACAGGGGTCACTGAAGCTTTCTTT
TRBV6-1	TRBD1	TRBJ1-1	-	CASSETGWVPEAFF	TGTGCCAGCAGTGAGACAGGGTGGGTTCCTGAAGCTTTCTTT
TRBV4-1	TRBD2	TRBJ2-3	-	CASSQDGGGAIDTQYF	TGCGCCAGCAGCCAAGATGGCGGGGGGGCGATAGATACGCAGTATTTT
TRBV27	TRBD1	TRBJ1-1	few	CASSKRTGGDTEAFF	TGTGCCAGCAGTAAGAGGACAGGAGGGGACACTGAAGCTTTCTTT
TRBV9	-	TRBJ1-2	-	CASSVDENYGYTF	TGTGCCAGCAGCGTAGATGAGAACTATGGCTACACCTTC
TRBV19	TRBD1	TRBJ2-2	-	CASSSGTANTGELFF	TGTGCCAGTAGCTCTGGGACAGCGAACACCGGGGAGCTGTTTTTT
TRBV19	TRBD1	TRBJ1-2	-	CASSMSGTGVTNYGYTF	TGTGCCAGTAGTATGTCCGGGACAGGGGTTACCAACTATGGCTACACCTTC
TRBV7-2	TRBD1	TRBJ1-2	-	CASSLDRGQHYGYTF	TGTGCCAGCAGCCTCGACAGGGGGCAGCACTATGGCTACACCTTC
TRBV5-1	-	TRBJ1-6	-	CASSVQGKDSPLHF	TGCGCCAGCAGTGTCCAGGGTAAAGATTCACCCCTCCACTTT
TRBV7-2	TRBD2	TRBJ2-7	few	CASSLRASGVVAYEQYF	TGTGCCAGCAGCTTAAGAGCTAGCGGGGTCGTCGCCTACGAGCAGTACTTC
TRBV7-8	-	TRBJ1-1	-	CASSLAPGLMNTEAFF	TGTGCCAGCAGCTTAGCCCCAGGGCTTATGAACACTGAAGCTTTCTTT